Presented here are 26 T cell receptor beta chains from one specimen sequenced in a study of blood T cells in healthy people across ages. Next came a second PCR, run for about 7 to 12 cycles, which used a sample-barcoded 5' primer along with a J-beta primer mix. TCRdb analysed the 5' RACE reads with MiXCR anew, one entry per CDR3 protein. The sample holds over 950,000 distinct CDR3 sequences; 30% to 40% are singletons and the top ten take less than 15%. The specimen was blood. The receptors come from a man aged 18 to 29 in good health.

This clonotype appeared many times. The J gene is TRBJ1-2, the V gene TRBV29-1; 8 nucleotides line up with TRBD1. J lost 7 bases, V lost 5 bases, and 3 bases had no gene match. CDR3 length equals 11 residues. CDR1 is SQVTM and CDR2 is ANQGSEA in the germline V gene. The CDR3 DNA reads TGCAGCGTTCTCGGACAGGGTGGCTACACCTTC. Residues: CSVLGQGGYTF. The whole variable domain, remainder taken from reference TRBV29-1 and TRBJ1-2, is SAVISQKPSRDICQRGTSLTIQCQVDSQVTMMFWYRQQPGQSLTLIATANQGSEATYESGFVIDKFPISRPNLTFSTLTVSNMSPEDSSIYLCSVLGQGGYTFGSGTRLTVV.

The rearrangement uses TRBV20-1 and TRBJ2-7; tentative D call: TRBD1 (6 bases). The length of the CDR3 is 12 residues. Looked up from germline, CDR1 is DFQATT and CDR2 is SNEGSKA (reference sequence). Between the trimmed V and J ends, which lost 3 bases and 2 bases, there was a span of 8 bases. This CDR3 reads CSASGQTYEQYF. CDR3 nucleotides: TGCAGTGCTAGCGGACAGACCTACGAGCAGTACTTC.

This clonotype was recorded once. This chain links TRBV2 with TRBJ2-4; 7 bases align to TRBD1. V gave up 6 bases and J gave up 1 base; unmatched junction bases: 6. The length of the CDR3 is 15 residues. CDR1 and CDR2 (germline): SNHLY, FYNNEI. CDR3 bases: TGTGCCAGCAGCAGACAGGGAAATGCCAAAAACATTCAGTACTTC. Amino acids: CASSRQGNAKNIQYF.

The rearrangement uses TRBV12-3 or TRBV12-4 and TRBJ1-1; 7 nucleotides match TRBD1. The CDR3 is made up of 12 amino acids. The V gene end was trimmed by 3 bases and the J gene end by 10 bases; junction bases not matched to a gene: 5. CDR3 bases: TGTGCCAGCAGTTTTCGACAGGGAACAGCTTTCTTT. The encoded protein is CASSFRQGTAFF.

The chain uses TRBV12-3 or TRBV12-4 and TRBJ2-1; D is undetermined. Deletions cut 8 bases from V and 12 bases from J, with 14 bases between. This CDR3 region has 11 residues. The CDR3 reads CASGNYRGQFF. The CDR3 region has the DNA TGTGCCAGCGGGAATTACCGTGGGCAGTTCTTC.

CDR3 region: CAISDRVSFFKANVLTF. CDR3 DNA: TGTGCCATCAGTGATAGGGTTTCGTTCTTTAAAGCCAACGTCCTGACTTTC. The chain recombines TRBV10-3 with TRBJ2-6; no definite D call. The germline gives CDR1 ENHRY, CDR2 SYGVKD. The CDR3 consists of 17 residues. Trimming removed 3 bases from V and 7 bases from J, with 19 bases in between.

This sequence joins TRBV18 and TRBJ1-4; D is ambiguous. The ends were cut back, 1 base at V and 4 bases at J, with 10 bases in the middle. The CDR3 is 15 amino acids. Germline assignment: CDR1 KGHSH and CDR2 LQKENI. The CDR3 DNA is TGTGCCAGCTCACCACTTGGAAGAAATAATGAAAAACTGTTTTTT. It encodes CASSPLGRNNEKLFF.

This clonotype was seen many times. V and J are TRBV12-3 or TRBV12-4 and TRBJ2-5; D is possibly TRBD1 (6 bases). The CDR3 is 14 amino acids. Trimming cost V 1 base and J 5 bases, with 11 bases left between them. CDR3 DNA: TGTGCCAGCAGTTTAGAGGGGGTTTCGGAGACCCAGTACTTC. It codes for CASSLEGVSETQYF.

With respect to this clonotype: One end of the junction is discordant with germline, which a read error may explain. V is TRBV7-9 and J is TRBJ1-2, with TRBD1 matching over 7 bases. Germline CDR1 is SEHNR and CDR2 is FQNEAQ (reference sequence). This CDR3 is built from 15 residues. The CDR3 spells CASNLPGQENYGCTF. CDR3 coding DNA: TGTGCCAGCAACTTACCCGGACAGGAGAACTATGGCTGCACCTTC.

The chain's CDR3 is CASSSEVGEQYF. In DNA, the CDR3 is TGTGCCAGCAGCTCCGAAGTCGGCGAGCAGTACTTC. The gene calls are TRBV7-2 and TRBJ2-7; no definite D call. V gave up 4 bases and J gave up 6 bases, with 10 bases separating them. The germline gives CDR1 SGHTA, CDR2 FQGNSA. This CDR3 has 12 residues.

V and J are TRBV28 and TRBJ2-2; TRBD2 matches 8 bases. J was trimmed by 1 base and V by 4 bases; bases with no gene match: 2. The germline V gene encodes CDR1 MDHEN and CDR2 SYDVKM. This CDR3 is 15 amino acids long. The CDR3 is CASSSGGLNTGELFF. The CDR3 region has the DNA TGTGCCAGCAGTTCGGGAGGGCTGAACACCGGGGAGCTGTTTTTT. Variable domain in full (rest from reference TRBV28 and TRBJ2-2): DVKVTQSSRYLVKRTGEKVFLECVQDMDHENMFWYRQDPGLGLRLIYFSYDVKMKEKGDIPEGYSVSREKKERFSLILESASTNQTSMYLCASSSGGLNTGELFFGEGSRLTVL.

As regards this clonotype: This sequence may be a read error, since a much larger clone differs from it by one base. The chain links TRBV12-3 or TRBV12-4 to TRBJ2-5, with D tentatively TRBD2 (6 bases). Trimming cost V 3 bases and J 7 bases, with 15 bases left between them. The CDR3 runs to 14 residues. CDR3 sequence: CASSLGVMRGTQYF. The DNA of the CDR3 is TGTGCCAGCAGTTTGGGAGTGATGCGGGGGACCCAGTACTTC.

This clonotype occurred once. The chain couples TRBV20-1 to TRBJ2-1; no clear D gene. Germline V gene data show CDR1 as DFQATT and CDR2 as SNEGSKA (reference sequence). The CDR3 length is 13 residues. CDR3 nucleotides: TGCAGGGCAGACCGATTCCAAATGAATGAGCAGTTCTTC. Amino acid sequence: CRADRFQMNEQFF.

The V call is TRBV2, the J call TRBJ1-1; D gene uncertain. CDR1 is SNHLY and CDR2 is FYNNEI in the germline V gene. CDR3 length: 10 residues. V lost 3 bases, J lost 7 bases, and 3 bases lay in between. CDR3 bases: TGTGCCAGCAGTGATTGTGAAGCTTTCTTT. It codes for CASSDCEAFF.

This clonotype was seen many times. CDR3 region: CAISEFGLQGAGYTF. The CDR3 DNA follows: TGTGCCATCAGTGAGTTCGGGCTTCAAGGGGCTGGCTACACCTTC. The chain carries TRBV10-3 and TRBJ1-2, with D possibly being TRBD1 (5 bases). Germline loops: CDR1 ENHRY, CDR2 SYGVKD. This CDR3 spans 15 amino acids. Deletions cut 1 base from V and 7 bases from J, with 16 bases between.

This clonotype came up a few times. This chain connects TRBV6-6 to TRBJ2-5; D not certain. The germline CDR1 and CDR2 sequences are MNHNY and SVGAGI (reference sequence). Trimming cost V 6 bases and J 0 bases, with 11 bases left between them. The CDR3 consists of 14 residues. The chain's CDR3 is CASRGQEYQETQYF. The CDR3 region has the DNA TGTGCCAGCAGGGGCCAGGAGTACCAAGAGACCCAGTACTTC.

This clonotype turned up a few times. The rearrangement uses TRBV27 and TRBJ1-2; the D is unclear. The ends were cut back, 5 bases at V and 4 bases at J, with 11 bases in the middle. The CDR3 is 13 residues long. Germline V CDR1 and CDR2: MNHEY, SMNVEV (reference sequence). The CDR3 nucleotides read TGTGCCAGCAGTCCGCGGGCTTTCTATGGCTACACCTTC. Encoded protein: CASSPRAFYGYTF.

There are a few counts of this clonotype. J is TRBJ1-2 and V is TRBV30; a weak D match, TRBD1 (5 bases). The CDR3 has 12 residues. V gave up 2 bases and J gave up 5 bases, with 9 bases separating them. Per the germline V gene, CDR1 is GTSNPN and CDR2 is SVGIG (reference sequence). The CDR3 coding sequence is TGTGCCTGGAGTCTCGGGACGTATGGCTACACCTTC. This translates into CAWSLGTYGYTF.

The V and J genes are TRBV6-6 and TRBJ2-3; D may correspond to TRBD1 or TRBD2 (5 bases each). The CDR3 runs to 15 residues. Between the trimmed V and J ends, which lost 2 bases and 2 bases, there was a span of 11 bases. Germline V lookup: CDR1 MNHNY, CDR2 SVGAGI (reference sequence). The CDR3 sequence: CASSYGGTTTDTQYF. The CDR3 coding sequence is TGTGCCAGCAGTTACGGGGGAACGACCACAGATACGCAGTATTTT.

The chain recombines TRBV28 with TRBJ2-1; 11 bases are shared with TRBD2. With 1 base clipped from V and 1 base from J, the junction kept 3 bases outside the gene matches. The CDR3 extends over 17 amino acids. Germline V gene lookup returns CDR1 MDHEN and CDR2 SYDVKM. This chain's CDR3 is CASSLSLAGGSYNEQFF. In DNA, the CDR3 is TGTGCCAGCAGTTTATCCCTAGCGGGGGGTTCCTACAATGAGCAGTTCTTC. The complete variable domain, with remaining parts taken from reference TRBV28 and TRBJ2-1, reads DVKVTQSSRYLVKRTGEKVFLECVQDMDHENMFWYRQDPGLGLRLIYFSYDVKMKEKGDIPEGYSVSREKKERFSLILESASTNQTSMYLCASSLSLAGGSYNEQFFGPGTRLTVL.

This chain joins TRBV5-6 and TRBJ1-1; D is perhaps TRBD1 (5 bases). The V gene lost 2 bases and the J gene lost 0 bases, with 11 bases spanning the gap. The CDR3 contains 15 residues. In germline, CDR1 is SGHDT, CDR2 YYEEEE. CDR3 protein: CASSFPPGMNTEAFF. The CDR3 nucleotides are TGTGCCAGCAGCTTCCCACCAGGGATGAACACTGAAGCTTTCTTT.

This clonotype was detected only a few times. The rearrangement links TRBV28 to TRBJ1-2; the match to TRBD1 covers 9 bases. V gave up 7 bases and J gave up 8 bases; unmatched junction bases: 5. The CDR3 consists of 12 residues. Looked up from germline, CDR1 is MDHEN and CDR2 is SYDVKM. The CDR3 sequence: CASTGTGFGYTF. The CDR3 DNA reads TGTGCCAGCACCGGGACAGGGTTCGGCTACACCTTC.

This chain uses TRBV6-6 with TRBJ1-1; tentative D call: TRBD1 (6 bases). The CDR3 spans 14 residues. The V gene lost 10 bases and the J gene lost 0 bases, with 15 bases spanning the gap. Germline V gene data show CDR1 as MNHNY and CDR2 as SVGAGI (reference sequence). In DNA form, the CDR3 reads TGTGCCACCTCGTGGACAGCGGTGAACACTGAAGCTTTCTTT. Amino acids: CATSWTAVNTEAFF.

V and J are TRBV5-1 and TRBJ2-5, with 11 bases matching TRBD2. The CDR3 contains 17 residues. V shed 2 bases and J 4 bases; nucleotides not matched to a gene: 10. Germline values: CDR1 SGHRS, CDR2 YFSETQ. This CDR3 is CASSLTPGLAVLETQYF. CDR3 DNA: TGCGCCAGCAGCTTAACCCCGGGACTAGCGGTTTTAGAGACCCAGTACTTC. The variable domain in full, completed from reference TRBV5-1 and TRBJ2-5, reads KAGVTQTPRYLIKTRGQQVTLSCSPISGHRSVSWYQQTPGQGLQFLFEYFSETQRNKGNFPGRFSGRQFSNSRSEMNVSTLELGDSALYLCASSLTPGLAVLETQYFGPGTRLLVL.

On this clonotype itself: A junction boundary mismatches the germline segment, possibly from a read error. V and J are TRBV5-1 and TRBJ2-4, with 11 bases aligning to TRBD1. The J call could be wrong; TRBJ2-7 is a better fit for the DNA end. This CDR3 is built from 14 residues. CDR1 is SGHRS and CDR2 is YFSETQ in the germline V gene. The CDR3 nucleotides read TGCACCAGCAGCTTCGGACAGGGGGCGTACGAGCAGTACTTC. Encoded protein: CTSSFGQGAYEQYF.

Only a few counts were recorded for this clonotype. The chain couples TRBV27 to TRBJ1-2, with a tentative D call TRBD1 (5 bases). This CDR3 has 14 residues. With 3 bases removed from V and 7 bases from J, the gap between germline ends came to 15 bases. The germline CDR1 and CDR2 sequences are MNHEY and SMNVEV (reference sequence). The CDR3 DNA reads TGTGCCAGCAGTTTTGGGGAAGCTGGGGGTGGCTACACCTTC. This gives the protein CASSFGEAGGGYTF.